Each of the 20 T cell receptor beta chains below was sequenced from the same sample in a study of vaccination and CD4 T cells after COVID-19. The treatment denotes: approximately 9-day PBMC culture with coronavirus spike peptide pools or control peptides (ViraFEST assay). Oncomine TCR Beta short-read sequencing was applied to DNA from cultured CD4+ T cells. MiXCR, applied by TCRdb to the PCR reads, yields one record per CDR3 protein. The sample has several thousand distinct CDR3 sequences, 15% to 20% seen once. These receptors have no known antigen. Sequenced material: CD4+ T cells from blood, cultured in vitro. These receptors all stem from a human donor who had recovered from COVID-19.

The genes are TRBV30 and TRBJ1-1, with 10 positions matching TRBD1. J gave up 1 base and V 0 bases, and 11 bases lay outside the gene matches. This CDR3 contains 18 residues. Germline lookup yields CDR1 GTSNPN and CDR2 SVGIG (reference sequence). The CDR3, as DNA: TGTGCCTGGAGTGTAACGTGGAAGACAGGGGGCGCGAACACTGAAGCTTTCTTT. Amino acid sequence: CAWSVTWKTGGANTEAFF.

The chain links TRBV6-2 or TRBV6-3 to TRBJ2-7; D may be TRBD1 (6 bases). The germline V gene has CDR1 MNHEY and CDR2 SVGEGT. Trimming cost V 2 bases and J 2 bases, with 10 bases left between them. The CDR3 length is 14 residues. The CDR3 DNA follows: TGTGCCAGCAGTTACCGGGACACGACCTACGAGCAGTACTTC. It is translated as CASSYRDTTYEQYF.

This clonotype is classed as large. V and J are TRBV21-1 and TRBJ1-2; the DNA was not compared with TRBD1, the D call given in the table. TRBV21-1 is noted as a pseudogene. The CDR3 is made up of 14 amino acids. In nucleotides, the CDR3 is TGTGCCAGTAATGACATTGGGGGCTTTGGTGGCTACACCTTC. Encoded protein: CASNDIGGFGGYTF.

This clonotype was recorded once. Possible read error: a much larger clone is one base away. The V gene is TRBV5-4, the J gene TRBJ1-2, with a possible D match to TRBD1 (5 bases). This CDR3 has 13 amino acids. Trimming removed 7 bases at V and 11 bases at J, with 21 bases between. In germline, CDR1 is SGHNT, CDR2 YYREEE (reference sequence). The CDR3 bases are TGTGCCAGCGGCCGCTCGGGACTCACTATATACACCTTC. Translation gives CASGRSGLTIYTF.

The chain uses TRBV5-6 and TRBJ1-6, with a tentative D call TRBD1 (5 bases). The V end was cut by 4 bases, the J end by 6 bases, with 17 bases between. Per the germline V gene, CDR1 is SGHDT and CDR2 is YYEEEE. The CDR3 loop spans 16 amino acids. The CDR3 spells CASSLVRGISNSPLHF. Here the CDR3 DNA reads TGTGCCAGCAGCCTGGTTCGGGGGATTTCTAATTCACCCCTCCACTTT.

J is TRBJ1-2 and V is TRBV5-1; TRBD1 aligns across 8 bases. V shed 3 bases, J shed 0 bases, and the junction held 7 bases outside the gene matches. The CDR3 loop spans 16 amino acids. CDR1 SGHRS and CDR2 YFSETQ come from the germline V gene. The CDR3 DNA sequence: TGCGCCAGCAGCTCGACGTTGGACAGGGCTAACTATGGCTACACCTTC. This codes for CASSSTLDRANYGYTF.

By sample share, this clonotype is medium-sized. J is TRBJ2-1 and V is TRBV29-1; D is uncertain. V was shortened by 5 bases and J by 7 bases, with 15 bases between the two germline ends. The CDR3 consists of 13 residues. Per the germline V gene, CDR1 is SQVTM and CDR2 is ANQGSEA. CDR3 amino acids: CSVRDALRNEQFF. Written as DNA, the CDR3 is TGCAGCGTTCGAGACGCCCTTCGGAATGAGCAGTTCTTC.

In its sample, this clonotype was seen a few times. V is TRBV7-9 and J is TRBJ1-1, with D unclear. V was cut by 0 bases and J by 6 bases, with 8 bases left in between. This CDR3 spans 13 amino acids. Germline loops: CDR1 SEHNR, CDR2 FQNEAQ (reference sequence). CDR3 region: CASSLASVAEAFF. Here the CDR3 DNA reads TGTGCCAGCAGCTTAGCCTCCGTGGCTGAAGCTTTCTTT. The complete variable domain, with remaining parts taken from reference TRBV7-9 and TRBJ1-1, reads DTGVSQNPRHKITKRGQNVTFRCDPISEHNRLYWYRQTLGQGPEFLTYFQNEAQLEKSRLLSDRFSAERPKGSFSTLEIQRTEQGDSAMYLCASSLASVAEAFFGQGTRLTVV.

The CDR3 sequence: CASRVDSSGNTIYF. CDR3 DNA: TGTGCCAGCAGAGTGGACAGCTCTGGAAACACCATATATTTT. V is TRBV28 and J is TRBJ1-3, with D possibly being TRBD1 (6 bases). Germline V lookup: CDR1 MDHEN, CDR2 SYDVKM. The V end was cut by 6 bases, the J end by 0 bases, with 9 bases between. The CDR3 contains 14 residues.

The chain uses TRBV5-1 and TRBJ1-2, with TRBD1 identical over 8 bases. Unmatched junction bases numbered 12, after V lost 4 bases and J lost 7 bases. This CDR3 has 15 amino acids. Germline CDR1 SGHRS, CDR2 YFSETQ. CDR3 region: CASSTDSGGASGYTF. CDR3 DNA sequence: TGCGCCAGCAGCACTGACTCAGGGGGCGCGAGTGGCTACACCTTC.

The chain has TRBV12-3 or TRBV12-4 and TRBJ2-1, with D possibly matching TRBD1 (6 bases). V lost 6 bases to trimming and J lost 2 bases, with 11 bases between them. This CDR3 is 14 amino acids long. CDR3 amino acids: CASSTGNPYNEQFF. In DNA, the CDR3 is TGTGCCAGCAGCACAGGGAACCCCTACAATGAGCAGTTCTTC.

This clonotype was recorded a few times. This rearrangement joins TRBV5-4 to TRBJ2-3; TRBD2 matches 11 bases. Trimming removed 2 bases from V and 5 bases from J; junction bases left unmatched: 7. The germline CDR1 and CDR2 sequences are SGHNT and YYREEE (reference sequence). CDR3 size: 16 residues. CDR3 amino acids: CASSFPSGGRVDTQYF. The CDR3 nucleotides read TGTGCCAGCAGCTTCCCTAGCGGGGGGCGGGTAGATACGCAGTATTTT.

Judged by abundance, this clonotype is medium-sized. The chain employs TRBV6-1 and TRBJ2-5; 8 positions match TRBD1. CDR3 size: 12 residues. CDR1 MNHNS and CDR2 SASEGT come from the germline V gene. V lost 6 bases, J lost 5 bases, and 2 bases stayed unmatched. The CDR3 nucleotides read TGTGCCAGCAGCCGACAGGGGGAGACCCAGTACTTC. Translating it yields CASSRQGETQYF.

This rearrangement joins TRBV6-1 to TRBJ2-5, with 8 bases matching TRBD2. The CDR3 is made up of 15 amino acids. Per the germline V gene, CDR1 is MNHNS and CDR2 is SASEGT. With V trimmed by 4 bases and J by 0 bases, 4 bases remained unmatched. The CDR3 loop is CASSGGGGNQETQYF. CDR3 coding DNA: TGTGCCAGCAGTGGGGGCGGGGGGAACCAAGAGACCCAGTACTTC.

The CDR3 DNA sequence: TGTGCCAGCTCTGGGACAGAAGATTACGAGCAGTACTTC. As protein: CASSGTEDYEQYF. V is TRBV6-1 and J is TRBJ2-7, with 7 nucleotides matching TRBD1. The CDR3 is 13 residues long. Trimming at V came to 8 bases and at J to 4 bases, leaving 8 bases not matched to a gene. Per germline, CDR1 MNHNS and CDR2 SASEGT.

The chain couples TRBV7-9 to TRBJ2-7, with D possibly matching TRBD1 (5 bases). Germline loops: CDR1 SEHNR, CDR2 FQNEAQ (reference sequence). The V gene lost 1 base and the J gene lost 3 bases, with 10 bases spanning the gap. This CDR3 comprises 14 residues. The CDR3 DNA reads TGTGCCAGCAGCTTAGATCAGGGAAGCTACGAGCAGTACTTC. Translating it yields CASSLDQGSYEQYF.

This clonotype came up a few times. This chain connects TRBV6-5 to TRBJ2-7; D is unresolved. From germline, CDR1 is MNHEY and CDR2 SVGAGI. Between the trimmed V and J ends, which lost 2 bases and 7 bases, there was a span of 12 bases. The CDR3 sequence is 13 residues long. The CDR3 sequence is CASSYPGDYEQYF. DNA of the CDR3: TGTGCCAGCAGTTACCCGGGCGATTATGAGCAGTACTTC.

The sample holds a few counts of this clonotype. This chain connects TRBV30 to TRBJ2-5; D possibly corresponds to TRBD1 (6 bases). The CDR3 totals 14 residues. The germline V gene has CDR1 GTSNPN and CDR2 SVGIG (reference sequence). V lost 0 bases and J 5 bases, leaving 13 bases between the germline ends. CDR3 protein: CAWSVRGQRETQYF. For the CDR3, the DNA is TGTGCCTGGAGTGTACGAGGACAGCGGGAGACCCAGTACTTC.

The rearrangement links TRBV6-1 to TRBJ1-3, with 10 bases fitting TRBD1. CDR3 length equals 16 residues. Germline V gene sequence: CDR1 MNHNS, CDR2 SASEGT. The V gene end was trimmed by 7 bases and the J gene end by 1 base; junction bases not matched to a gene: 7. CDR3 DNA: TGTGCCAGCAATTCGGACAGGGGGAGGTCTGGAAACACCATATATTTT. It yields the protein CASNSDRGRSGNTIYF.

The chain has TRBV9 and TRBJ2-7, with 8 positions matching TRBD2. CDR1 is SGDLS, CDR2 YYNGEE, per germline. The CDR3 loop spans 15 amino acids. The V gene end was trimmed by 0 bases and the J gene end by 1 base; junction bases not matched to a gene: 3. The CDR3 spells CASSVGSGGSYEQYF. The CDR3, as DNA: TGTGCCAGCAGCGTAGGGAGCGGGGGATCCTACGAGCAGTACTTC. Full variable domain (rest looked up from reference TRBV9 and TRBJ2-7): DSGVTQTPKHLITATGQRVTLRCSPRSGDLSVYWYQQSLDQGLQFLIQYYNGEERAKGNILERFSAQQFPDLHSELNLSSLELGDSALYFCASSVGSGGSYEQYFGPGTRLTVT.